This entry lists 24 T cell receptor beta chains sequenced from one sample in a study of shared clonotypes between healthy human individuals. Terminally differentiated effector memory CD45RA+ cells were left out of the naive CD8 fraction, which was CD45RO-negative and positively selected for CCR7. The table came from immunoSEQ multiplex PCR; TCRdb's copy has only in-frame clones and leaves some out. The repertoire holds approximately 1.9 million clones, roughly 95% seen once, with more than 1.5% in the top ten. The specimen was naive CD8+ T cells from PBMCs. Receptor source: a man between 18 and 35 years old in good health. Some clones in this sample may be carry-over from other donors' samples.

In regard to this clone: The same CDR3 also results from other DNA sequences found in this sample. The J gene is TRBJ1-1, the V gene TRBV27, with D perhaps matching TRBD1 (6 bases). The length of the CDR3 is 14 residues. The V gene lost 3 bases and the J gene lost 2 bases, with 10 bases spanning the gap. Per germline, CDR1 MNHEY and CDR2 SMNVEV (reference sequence). The CDR3 DNA reads as TGTGCCAGCAGTTTGTTGGGGGGCAACACTGAAGCTTTCTTT. Protein product: CASSLLGGNTEAFF.

The chain is built from TRBV30 and TRBJ2-5, with TRBD1 matching over 8 bases. Germline V lookup: CDR1 GTSNPN, CDR2 SVGIG (reference sequence). This CDR3 contains 19 residues. V lost 1 base to trimming and J lost 6 bases; unmatched junction nucleotides: 22. CDR3 sequence reads: CAWSGIQGRGLVFRQTQYF. Here the CDR3 DNA reads TGTGCCTGGAGTGGGATCCAGGGCAGGGGGCTTGTATTTCGGCAGACCCAGTACTTC.

The chain joins TRBV6-5 to TRBJ2-7; D tentatively fits TRBD1 or TRBD2 (5 bases each). V lost 4 bases to trimming and J lost 2 bases, with 15 bases between them. Germline V gene data show CDR1 as MNHEY and CDR2 as SVGAGI. The CDR3 runs to 15 residues. The CDR3 DNA reads TGTGCCAGCAGTTCCCTCCCGGGACCTGCCTACGAGCAGTACTTC. It translates to CASSSLPGPAYEQYF.

With regard to this clone: Different DNA sequences within this sample yield the same CDR3. This chain links TRBV29-1 with TRBJ2-1; TRBD2 agrees at 8 bases. This CDR3 is built from 15 residues. The germline V gene encodes CDR1 SQVTM and CDR2 ANQGSEA. V shed 1 base, J shed 3 bases, and the junction held 5 bases outside the gene matches. The CDR3 spells CSVEGLAGDYNEQFF. As DNA, the CDR3 is TGCAGCGTTGAAGGGCTAGCGGGTGACTACAATGAGCAGTTCTTC.

The rearrangement joins TRBV27 to TRBJ2-5; 8 bases map to TRBD2. Germline-derived CDR1 and CDR2 are MNHEY and SMNVEV (reference sequence). The CDR3 length is 14 residues. Trimming removed 0 bases from V and 11 bases from J; junction bases left unmatched: 8. The CDR3 spells CASSLSLRAGEQYF. CDR3 coding DNA: TGTGCCAGCAGTTTATCGCTCCGAGCGGGGGAGCAGTACTTC.

This chain connects TRBV4-1 to TRBJ2-7; 9 nucleotides match TRBD2. In germline, CDR1 is MGHRA, CDR2 YSYEKL. V was clipped by 1 base and J by 2 bases; unmatched bases: 9. CDR3 length equals 17 residues. The CDR3 here is CASSQGPVLAGPYEQYF. CDR3 coding DNA: TGCGCCAGCAGCCAAGGCCCTGTTCTAGCGGGACCCTACGAGCAGTACTTC.

This clone was observed a single time. This sequence joins TRBV28 and TRBJ1-2; D perhaps matches TRBD1 (6 bases). CDR1 and CDR2 (germline): MDHEN, SYDVKM. This CDR3 contains 17 residues. Deletions cut 3 bases from V and 6 bases from J, with 23 bases between. The CDR3, as DNA: TGTGCCAGCAGTTTTCGTAAGGCACGACCGGGACACAATGGCTACACCTTC. Translating gives CASSFRKARPGHNGYTF.

This chain uses TRBV7-9 with TRBJ1-1; TRBD1 might be the D (6 bases). CDR3 size: 14 residues. CDR1 is SEHNR, CDR2 FQNEAQ, per germline (reference sequence). V lost 5 bases to trimming and J lost 1 base, with 11 bases between them. DNA for the CDR3: TGTGCCAGCAGCCGCGGACAGACGAACACTGAAGCTTTCTTT. Amino acid sequence: CASSRGQTNTEAFF.

This clone has a handful of counts. The genes are TRBV2 and TRBJ1-2, with 10 bases fitting TRBD1. J gave up 4 bases and V 9 bases, and 17 bases lay outside the gene matches. CDR1 and CDR2 from the germline V gene are SNHLY and FYNNEI. The CDR3 extends over 17 amino acids. The CDR3: CASYFGTGAPASYGYTF. The CDR3 DNA reads as TGTGCCAGTTACTTCGGGACAGGGGCGCCCGCTTCCTATGGCTACACCTTC.

This chain joins TRBV28 and TRBJ2-7, with a tentative D call TRBD2 (5 bases). The CDR3 covers 13 residues. V lost 3 bases to trimming and J lost 2 bases, with 8 bases between them. Germline lookup yields CDR1 MDHEN and CDR2 SYDVKM. The CDR3 loop reads CASSFWETYEQYF. The CDR3 DNA reads as TGTGCCAGCAGTTTTTGGGAGACCTACGAGCAGTACTTC.

This clone was found once. This rearrangement joins TRBV5-5 to TRBJ2-2; 7 positions agree with TRBD1. The trim removed 4 bases at V and 8 bases at J, leaving 5 bases unmatched. The CDR3 sequence is 13 residues long. Germline V gene data show CDR1 as SGHKS and CDR2 as YYEKEE (reference sequence). The CDR3 DNA reads as TGTGCCAGCAGCCTACAGGGGATGGGGGAGCTGTTTTTT. It encodes CASSLQGMGELFF.

This clone was found once. The chain couples TRBV13 to TRBJ2-1; D is undetermined. The germline gives CDR1 PRHDT, CDR2 FYEKMQ (reference sequence). Trimming cost V 6 bases and J 1 base, with 4 bases left between them. The CDR3 is 12 amino acids. CDR3 region: CASRRSYNEQFF. CDR3 DNA: TGTGCCAGCAGGAGGTCCTACAATGAGCAGTTCTTC.

The rearrangement links TRBV18 to TRBJ1-3; 7 bases align to TRBD1. Germline assignment: CDR1 KGHSH and CDR2 LQKENI. This CDR3 comprises 16 residues. Losses at the gene ends were 0 bases for V and 8 bases for J; bases not matched to a gene: 10. The CDR3 DNA reads TGTGCCAGCTCACCACCGAGGGGGACAGAGATACACACCATATATTTT. Amino acid sequence: CASSPPRGTEIHTIYF. The full variable domain, in which reference TRBV18 and TRBJ1-3 provide the parts outside the CDR3, is NAGVMQNPRHLVRRRGQEARLRCSPMKGHSHVYWYRQLPEEGLKFMVYLQKENIIDESGMPKERFSAEFPKEGPSILRIQQVVRGDSAAYFCASSPPRGTEIHTIYFGEGSWLTVV.

This sequence joins TRBV28 and TRBJ1-1; TRBD1 matches at 10 bases. J was trimmed by 1 base and V by 4 bases; bases with no gene match: 6. The germline gives CDR1 MDHEN, CDR2 SYDVKM. The CDR3 sequence is 16 residues long. The chain's CDR3 is CASSSRQGAKNTEAFF. The CDR3 bases are TGTGCCAGCAGTTCCAGACAGGGGGCAAAGAACACTGAAGCTTTCTTT.

V is TRBV29-1 and J is TRBJ2-2; 7 bases agree with TRBD2. The CDR3 runs to 13 residues. V was clipped by 7 bases and J by 6 bases; unmatched bases: 8. Germline V CDR1 and CDR2: SQVTM, ANQGSEA. CDR3 in DNA: TGCAGCGCCTTGAATGGGGGGGCCGGGGAGCTGTTTTTT. Translated: CSALNGGAGELFF.

The chain combines TRBV7-2 with TRBJ2-2; 9 bases align to TRBD1. Germline trimming cut 5 bases from V and 7 bases from J; bases unmatched to any gene: 5. The V gene's germline CDR1 is SGHTA and CDR2 FQGNSA. This CDR3 is 14 amino acids long. Written as DNA, the CDR3 is TGTGCCAGCAGCCGGACAGGGGTGAGCGGGGAGCTGTTTTTT. Its translation is CASSRTGVSGELFF.

In nucleotides, the CDR3 is TGTGCCAGCAGTTACGCGCCAGCGGGAGTGGCAGATACGCAGTATTTT. Translated, it gives CASSYAPAGVADTQYF. This chain connects TRBV6-5 to TRBJ2-3, with 8 bases fitting TRBD2. Looked up from germline, CDR1 is MNHEY and CDR2 is SVGAGI. The CDR3 contains 16 residues. Trimming at V came to 2 bases and at J to 4 bases, leaving 8 bases not matched to a gene.

The gene calls are TRBV19 and TRBJ2-1, with 11 bases aligning to TRBD2. The J segment lost 6 bases and the V segment lost 7 bases, leaving 8 bases of the junction unmatched. The CDR3 runs 15 residues. CDR1 and CDR2 (germline): LNHDA, SQIVND (reference sequence). This CDR3 reads CASNTGTSGPNEQFF. In nucleotides, the CDR3 is TGTGCCAGTAATACGGGGACTAGCGGTCCCAATGAGCAGTTCTTC.

The CDR3 reads CASSYIRTPVEQYF. DNA for the CDR3: TGTGCCAGCAGTTACATCAGGACACCAGTCGAGCAGTACTTC. The chain has TRBV6-6 and TRBJ2-7, with D tentatively TRBD1 (5 bases). Trimming stripped 2 bases from V and 6 bases from J, with 14 bases between. This CDR3 comprises 14 residues. Germline CDR1 is MNHNY and CDR2 is SVGAGI (reference sequence).

The genes are TRBV4-1 and TRBJ2-7, with 8 bases fitting TRBD2. Looked up from germline, CDR1 is MGHRA and CDR2 is YSYEKL. V trimming: 1 base; J trimming: 5 bases; junction bases outside the gene matches: 19. The CDR3 is 19 amino acids. The CDR3 DNA reads as TGCGCCAGCAGCCAAGTACGGACGACTGCTAGCGGGTTTGGGGACGAGCAGTACTTC. Translating gives CASSQVRTTASGFGDEQYF.

The chain uses TRBV7-9 and TRBJ2-5; weak D call: TRBD1 (7 bases). This CDR3 is 18 amino acids long. Trimming left V 0 bases short and J 7 bases short, with 24 bases between. From germline, CDR1 is SEHNR and CDR2 FQNEAQ (reference sequence). The CDR3 DNA reads TGTGCCAGCAGCTTAGCCCTGAGGATGCGGGACAGTCAGCCGACCCAGTACTTC. Protein: CASSLALRMRDSQPTQYF.

The chain carries TRBV2 and TRBJ1-2; D gene ambiguous. The V end lost 8 bases, the J end lost 5 bases, and 6 bases lay between the germline ends. The CDR3 covers 10 residues. In germline, CDR1 is SNHLY, CDR2 FYNNEI. The CDR3 protein is CASEEYGYTF. The CDR3 DNA follows: TGTGCCAGCGAAGAATATGGCTACACCTTC.

The chain couples TRBV4-2 to TRBJ2-2, with TRBD1 identical over 9 bases. The CDR3 runs to 16 residues. The germline gives CDR1 LGHNA, CDR2 YNFKEQ. With 1 base clipped from V and 6 bases from J, the junction kept 6 bases outside the gene matches. The CDR3 reads CASSQVGTGYSGELFF. The CDR3 nucleotides are TGTGCCAGCAGCCAAGTCGGGACAGGGTACTCCGGGGAGCTGTTTTTT.

In regard to this clone: The same CDR3 is also encoded by other DNA sequences in this sample. The chain has TRBV6-5 and TRBJ2-2, with D possibly TRBD2 on 6 matching bases. In germline, CDR1 is MNHEY, CDR2 SVGAGI. The CDR3 extends over 14 amino acids. V lost 4 bases to trimming and J lost 2 bases, with 8 bases between them. The CDR3 is CASSFGGNTGELFF. DNA for the CDR3: TGTGCCAGCAGTTTCGGGGGAAACACCGGGGAGCTGTTTTTT.